This T cell receptor beta chain was identified in a study of T cell responses to AZD1222 COVID-19 vaccine. Study results and limitations: Clonal diversity may have been underestimated, and the donors were mostly white British, with more females than males. When two AZD1222 doses had been given, Spike-specific TCR breadth and depth rose.

Looked up from germline, CDR1 is MNHNS and CDR2 is SASEGT. V gave up 2 bases and J gave up 3 bases; unmatched junction bases: 4. This CDR3 has 16 amino acids. Sequenced by immunoSEQ multiplex PCR; TCRdb stores in-frame clones only, minus some. Here the sample spans 150,000 to 200,000 clones, 80% to 90% being singletons. Points on this clone: The antigen remains undetermined.

The sequence was obtained from an adult in good health. Sequencing used peripheral blood, obtained on day 0 of AZD1222 vaccination. The V and J genes are TRBV6-1 and TRBJ1-3, with 10 positions matching TRBD1. The CDR3 sequence is CASSEQTGGGGNTIYF. DNA of the CDR3: TGTGCCAGCAGTGAACAGACAGGGGGCGGTGGAAACACCATATATTTT.